This T cell receptor (beta chain) was sequenced in a study of blood T cell repertoires in COVID-19. Method: immunoSEQ multiplex PCR; TCRdb's copy keeps in-frame clones and lacks some. The table has 70,000 or so clones, more than 75% seen once. The CDR3 runs to 13 residues. Between the trimmed V and J ends, which lost 5 bases and 5 bases, there was a span of 10 bases. Per the germline V gene, CDR1 is KGHSH and CDR2 is LQKENI. Sequencing used peripheral blood. The source is a human donor in a cohort sampled during active COVID-19. The gene calls are TRBV18 and TRBJ1-5, with D hard to call. CDR3 loop: CASSSDTYQPQHF. The CDR3 bases are TGTGCCAGCTCAAGTGACACTTATCAGCCCCAGCATTTT.